This T cell receptor beta chain was observed in a study of CD8 T cells in Susac syndrome. Study-level points and caveats: Expansion of clones was not seen in the CD4+ T cell repertoires of Susac syndrome.

RNA totalling roughly 0.5 to 1 ug underwent reverse transcription with random hexamers. A multiplex approach, immunoSEQ multiplex PCR, amplified TCR beta CDR3 across 54 Vbeta and 13 Jbeta. One entry per CDR3 protein results from TCRdb running MiXCR on the immunoSEQ multiplex PCR reads. The table includes about 240,000 distinct CDR3 sequences, roughly 95% detected once. The CDR3 sequence is 15 residues long. The ends were cut back, 3 bases at V and 2 bases at J, with 11 bases in the middle. Germline lookup yields CDR1 MNHNS and CDR2 SASEGT. The diagnostic criteria were recently defined, and patients with Susac syndrome met them for definite or probable disease. About this clonotype: Its target is not known.

Sequencing was done on a sample of CD4+ T cells from PBMCs. The origin of this receptor is a human donor with Susac syndrome. The genes are TRBV6-1 and TRBJ1-5; D remains ambiguous. The CDR3 DNA follows: TGTGCCAGCAGTGATGGATCGAGGGGCAATCAGCCCCAGCATTTT. This translates into CASSDGSRGNQPQHF.